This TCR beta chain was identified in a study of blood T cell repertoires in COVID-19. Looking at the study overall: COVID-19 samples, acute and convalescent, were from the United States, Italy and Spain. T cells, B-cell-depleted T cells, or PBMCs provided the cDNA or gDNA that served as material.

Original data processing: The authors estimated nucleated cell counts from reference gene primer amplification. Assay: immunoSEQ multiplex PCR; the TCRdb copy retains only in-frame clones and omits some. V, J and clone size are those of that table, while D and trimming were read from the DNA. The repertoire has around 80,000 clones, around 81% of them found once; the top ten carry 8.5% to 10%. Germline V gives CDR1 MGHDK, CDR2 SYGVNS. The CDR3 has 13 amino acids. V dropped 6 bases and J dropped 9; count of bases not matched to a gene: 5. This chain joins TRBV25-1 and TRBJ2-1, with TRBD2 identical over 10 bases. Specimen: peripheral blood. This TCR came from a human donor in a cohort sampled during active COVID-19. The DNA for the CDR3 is TGTGCCAGCAGAAGCGGGAGGGCCGGTGAGCAGTTCTTC. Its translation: CASRSGRAGEQFF.